The 18 T cell receptor beta chains in this list originate from one sample, sequenced in a study of cytomegalovirus exposure and HLA in healthy donors. 60 Vbeta and 13 Jbeta primers were used in PCR. TCRdb's copy holds only in-frame clones and misses some; the assay was immunoSEQ multiplex PCR. The sample includes around 63,000 clones, 65% to 85% of them seen just once. Specimen: PBMCs. All receptors derive from a woman aged 25 to 39 in good health and CMV-seronegative.

The chain has TRBV30 and TRBJ2-1; D remains unclear. CDR1 and CDR2 (germline): GTSNPN, SVGIG (reference sequence). The germline V and J ends were trimmed by 0 bases and 3 bases, with 12 bases remaining between them. The CDR3 length is 15 residues. The CDR3 protein is CAWSVKRTGYNEQFF. CDR3 DNA sequence: TGTGCCTGGAGTGTGAAAAGAACTGGCTACAATGAGCAGTTCTTC.

The chain employs TRBV19 and TRBJ1-2, with 9 bases identical to TRBD1. J lost 4 bases, V lost 5 bases, and 5 bases had no gene match. Germline-derived CDR1 and CDR2 are LNHDA and SQIVND (reference sequence). This CDR3 is built from 14 residues. CDR3 DNA sequence: TGTGCCAGTAGTCCGGGACAGGGAGCCTATGGCTACACCTTC. Translation: CASSPGQGAYGYTF.

The V gene is TRBV18, the J gene TRBJ2-1, with 9 bases identical to TRBD1. The CDR3 spans 14 residues. The J segment lost 8 bases and the V segment lost 3 bases, leaving 5 bases of the junction unmatched. The germline V gene has CDR1 KGHSH and CDR2 LQKENI. The CDR3 sequence: CASSPGTGRDEQFF. The DNA of the CDR3 is TGTGCCAGCTCACCCGGGACAGGGAGAGATGAGCAGTTCTTC.

The rearrangement uses TRBV7-9 and TRBJ2-4; TRBD2 aligns across 9 bases. The CDR3 runs 15 residues. Germline V lookup: CDR1 SEHNR, CDR2 FQNEAQ (reference sequence). V shed 2 bases, J shed 7 bases, and the junction held 6 bases outside the gene matches. CDR3 DNA: TGTGCCAGCAGCTTAATGGTAGCGGGAGCGAACATTCAGTACTTC. It specifies CASSLMVAGANIQYF. The full variable domain, with the rest looked up from reference TRBV7-9 and TRBJ2-4, is DTGVSQNPRHKITKRGQNVTFRCDPISEHNRLYWYRQTLGQGPEFLTYFQNEAQLEKSRLLSDRFSAERPKGSFSTLEIQRTEQGDSAMYLCASSLMVAGANIQYFGAGTRLSVL.

The chain links TRBV7-9 to TRBJ2-1; 7 bases line up with TRBD2. The CDR3 runs 14 residues. J lost 4 bases, V lost 3 bases, and 3 bases had no gene match. The germline V gene encodes CDR1 SEHNR and CDR2 FQNEAQ (reference sequence). The DNA of the CDR3 is TGTGCCAGCAGCTTCTCGGGAGGTTACAATGAGCAGTTCTTC. This translates into CASSFSGGYNEQFF.

CDR3 sequence reads: CASSVTGGDSPLHF. The CDR3 nucleotides read TGTGCCAGCAGTGTTACAGGGGGCGACTCACCCCTCCACTTT. The chain joins TRBV6-1 to TRBJ1-6, with 9 bases identical to TRBD1. Germline assignment: CDR1 MNHNS and CDR2 SASEGT. V dropped 4 bases and J dropped 10; count of bases not matched to a gene: 5. CDR3 length equals 14 residues.

The V gene is TRBV11-3, the J gene TRBJ2-2, with 7 bases that match TRBD2. Trimming removed 8 bases from V and 11 bases from J; junction bases left unmatched: 2. The CDR3 runs 10 residues. Per germline, CDR1 SGHNT and CDR2 YENEEA. The chain's CDR3 is CASGGGELFF. The CDR3 region has the DNA TGTGCCAGCGGCGGGGGAGAGCTGTTTTTT.

The chain carries TRBV6-6 and TRBJ2-7, with 8 nucleotides matching TRBD2. Germline loops: CDR1 MNHNY, CDR2 SVGAGI (reference sequence). The CDR3 length is 15 residues. Trimming cost V 7 bases and J 0 bases; bases outside gene matches: 8. Here the CDR3 reads CASTRGGGSSYEQYF. As DNA, the CDR3 is TGTGCCAGCACTCGGGGCGGGGGGTCCTCCTACGAGCAGTACTTC.

V and J are TRBV5-4 and TRBJ1-1; D remains ambiguous. Germline V gene data show CDR1 as SGHNT and CDR2 as YYREEE (reference sequence). CDR3 length: 14 residues. V lost 4 bases, J lost 2 bases, and 12 bases lay in between. CDR3 protein: CASSASGRNTEAFF. CDR3 nucleotides: TGTGCCAGCAGCGCATCTGGCCGAAACACTGAAGCTTTCTTT.

The rearrangement links TRBV6-5 to TRBJ1-2; D is possibly TRBD1 (6 bases). Trimming left V 8 bases short and J 6 bases short, with 13 bases between. Germline V gene data show CDR1 as MNHEY and CDR2 as SVGAGI. The CDR3 totals 12 residues. The CDR3 nucleotides are TGTGCCAGCGGGAACAGGGCTGATGGCTACACCTTC. Translating gives CASGNRADGYTF.

The chain carries TRBV7-9 and TRBJ1-1, with 12 bases matching TRBD1. With 4 bases clipped from V and 0 bases from J, the junction kept 9 bases outside the gene matches. The CDR3 runs 18 residues. Germline loops: CDR1 SEHNR, CDR2 FQNEAQ (reference sequence). CDR3 region: CASSSRPGQGAMNTEAFF. CDR3 coding DNA: TGTGCCAGCAGCTCCCGTCCGGGACAGGGGGCGATGAACACTGAAGCTTTCTTT.

This chain links TRBV6-6 with TRBJ1-1, with D possibly matching TRBD1 (6 bases). Germline values: CDR1 MNHNY, CDR2 SVGAGI (reference sequence). The CDR3 covers 13 residues. Trimming cost V 5 bases and J 5 bases, with 12 bases left between them. This CDR3 is CASSPTGETEAFF. In nucleotides, the CDR3 is TGTGCCAGCAGTCCGACAGGAGAAACTGAAGCTTTCTTT.

The V and J genes are TRBV7-3 and TRBJ2-3; the D is unclear. Germline V gene lookup returns CDR1 SGHTA and CDR2 FQGTGA. The CDR3 is made up of 13 amino acids. With 1 base removed from V and 5 bases from J, the gap between germline ends came to 7 bases. CDR3 coding DNA: TGTGCCAGCAGCTTAAACTCAGGAGATACGCAGTATTTT. Protein product: CASSLNSGDTQYF.

The chain couples TRBV2 to TRBJ1-6; D unclear. The CDR3 sequence is 15 residues long. Germline CDR1 and CDR2: SNHLY and FYNNEI. V shed 1 base and J shed 5 bases, with 9 bases lying between them. CDR3 nucleotides: TGTGCCAGCAGTGAAGAGATGGGAGATAATTCACCCCTCCACTTT. It codes for CASSEEMGDNSPLHF. The full variable domain, in which reference TRBV2 and TRBJ1-6 provide the parts outside the CDR3, is EPEVTQTPSHQVTQMGQEVILRCVPISNHLYFYWYRQILGQKVEFLVSFYNNEISEKSEIFDDQFSVERPDGSNFTLKIRSTKLEDSAMYFCASSEEMGDNSPLHFGNGTRLTVT.

This chain links TRBV5-6 with TRBJ1-2, with a possible D match to TRBD1 (6 bases). This CDR3 has 17 residues. Germline CDR1 reads SGHDT; CDR2 reads YYEEEE. V lost 2 bases to trimming and J lost 4 bases, with 21 bases between them. CDR3 sequence: CASSFPLRDNLLYGYTF. The CDR3 nucleotides are TGTGCCAGCAGCTTTCCTCTCCGGGACAACCTTCTCTATGGCTACACCTTC. The whole variable domain, filled in from reference TRBV5-6 and TRBJ1-2, reads DAGVTQSPTHLIKTRGQQVTLRCSPKSGHDTVSWYQQALGQGPQFIFQYYEEEERQRGNFPDRFSGHQFPNYSSELNVNALLLGDSALYLCASSFPLRDNLLYGYTFGSGTRLTVV.

The gene calls are TRBV7-8 and TRBJ2-7, with 10 bases lining up with TRBD1. V trimming: 3 bases; J trimming: 5 bases; junction bases outside the gene matches: 7. The germline V gene has CDR1 SGHVS and CDR2 FQNEAQ. The length of the CDR3 is 15 residues. CDR3 in amino acids: CASSFLDRGRDEQYV. The CDR3 region has the DNA TGTGCCAGCAGCTTCCTTGACAGGGGGCGAGACGAGCAGTACGTC.

This clone was seen just once. V is TRBV30 and J is TRBJ1-6, with D hard to call. Trimming stripped 1 base from V and 0 bases from J, with 7 bases between. This CDR3 region has 15 residues. CDR1 GTSNPN and CDR2 SVGIG come from the germline V gene (reference sequence). The CDR3 here is CAWSGGSSYNSPLHF. The CDR3 bases are TGTGCCTGGAGTGGTGGGAGCTCCTATAATTCACCCCTCCACTTT. Full variable domain (outside the CDR3, taken from reference TRBV30 and TRBJ1-6): SQTIHQWPATLVQPVGSPLSLECTVEGTSNPNLYWYRQAAGRGLQLLFYSVGIGQISSEVPQNLSASRPQDRQFILSSKKLLLSDSGFYLCAWSGGSSYNSPLHFGNGTRLTVT.

The CDR3 DNA reads as TGTGCCAGCAGCTTCATGTCAGGGTCTAACTATGGCTACACCTTC. It encodes CASSFMSGSNYGYTF. The rearrangement links TRBV11-2 to TRBJ1-2; D is perhaps TRBD1 (5 bases). This CDR3 is built from 15 residues. CDR1 is SGHAT, CDR2 FQNNGV, per germline. The V end was cut by 3 bases, the J end by 0 bases, with 11 bases between.